The text below deals with one TCR beta chain. Noted treatment: oral pan-JAK inhibitor, 5-10 mg twice daily. Germline values: CDR1 SGHRS, CDR2 YFSETQ. The ends were cut back, 3 bases at V and 4 bases at J, with 13 bases in the middle. This CDR3 spans 14 amino acids. RNA extraction was followed by reverse transcription into cDNA, which acted as the sequencing template. The protocol was immunoSEQ multiplex PCR, while the TCRdb copy is restricted to in-frame clones and leaves out a portion. This table holds around 300,000 clones, about three fifths found once. These data come from a study of CD8+ T cells in alopecia areata.

The sequences come from CD4+ T cells sorted from blood, collected around week 53, from a patient treated with tofacitinib. The sequence derives from a human donor with alopecia areata. J is TRBJ1-2 and V is TRBV5-1, with a weak D call TRBD1 (5 bases). In DNA, the CDR3 is TGCGCCAGCAGCTCCCCGGGACCTAGCTATGGCTACACCTTC. Its protein product is CASSSPGPSYGYTF. The variable domain in full, completed from reference TRBV5-1 and TRBJ1-2, reads KAGVTQTPRYLIKTRGQQVTLSCSPISGHRSVSWYQQTPGQGLQFLFEYFSETQRNKGNFPGRFSGRQFSNSRSEMNVSTLELGDSALYLCASSSPGPSYGYTFGSGTRLTVV.